Listed below are T cell receptor beta chains from one sample, sequenced in a study of cytomegalovirus exposure and HLA in healthy donors. The repertoire was sequenced with immunoSEQ multiplex PCR; TCRdb's copy has only in-frame clones and lacks some. The sample table sets out approximately 140,000 clones. The sequenced material came from PBMCs. Source of these receptors: a woman under 30 in good health and CMV-seronegative. The CDR3 runs from the conserved cysteine through the conserved F or W. Each record gives: V gene, J gene, CDR3 protein.

V gene: TRBV7-2
J gene: TRBJ2-1
CDR3 protein: CASSLAASGHNEQFF

V gene: TRBV19
J gene: TRBJ1-4
CDR3 protein: CASSIPWTGRDTTNEKLFF

V gene: TRBV5-4
J gene: TRBJ2-1
CDR3 protein: CASSLDSGRINEQFF

V gene: TRBV27
J gene: TRBJ2-5
CDR3 protein: CASMGIGGSQTQYF

V gene: TRBV5-4
J gene: TRBJ2-2
CDR3 protein: CASSLGGNTGELFF

V gene: TRBV5-1
J gene: TRBJ2-5
CDR3 protein: CASSLHGTGEETQYF

V gene: TRBV2
J gene: TRBJ2-7
CDR3 protein: CASSGQVSYEQYF

V gene: TRBV11-1
J gene: TRBJ2-2
CDR3 protein: CASSLTGGGTGELFF

V gene: TRBV7-2
J gene: TRBJ1-1
CDR3 protein: CASSFNRKGTEAFF

V gene: TRBV6-1
J gene: TRBJ2-7
CDR3 protein: CASSEARVIAEQYF

V gene: TRBV9
J gene: TRBJ2-1
CDR3 protein: CASSVGGSGRGGQFF

V gene: TRBV9
J gene: TRBJ1-2
CDR3 protein: CASSGRDRGYTF

V gene: TRBV13
J gene: TRBJ1-2
CDR3 protein: CASSVQGTLSNYGYTF

V gene: TRBV11-3
J gene: TRBJ1-2
CDR3 protein: CASSQGQGARGYTF

V gene: TRBV9
J gene: TRBJ1-1
CDR3 protein: CASSVDEVMNTEAFF

V gene: TRBV14
J gene: TRBJ2-7
CDR3 protein: CASTLAGGPYEQYF

V gene: TRBV5-8
J gene: TRBJ2-2
CDR3 protein: CATTEPGLSLTGELFF

V gene: TRBV27
J gene: TRBJ2-7
CDR3 protein: CASSPGTNYEQYF

V gene: TRBV18
J gene: TRBJ2-3
CDR3 protein: CASSPSGYTDTQYF

V gene: TRBV2
J gene: TRBJ1-1
CDR3 protein: CASSEVGRLNTEAFF

V gene: TRBV2
J gene: TRBJ1-2
CDR3 protein: CASSEADRGHGYTF

V gene: TRBV7-8
J gene: TRBJ2-5
CDR3 protein: CASSLAVASGGETQYF

V gene: TRBV11-1
J gene: TRBJ2-3
CDR3 protein: CASSPGQRGYTDTQYF

V gene: TRBV9
J gene: TRBJ2-3
CDR3 protein: CASSVGGGDTQYF

V gene: TRBV6-5
J gene: TRBJ2-4
CDR3 protein: CASSPQKGENIQYF

V gene: TRBV5-1
J gene: TRBJ2-3
CDR3 protein: CASSLDTGTDTQYF

V gene: TRBV18
J gene: TRBJ2-3
CDR3 protein: CASSPEGRGTDTQYF

V gene: TRBV5-1
J gene: TRBJ2-7
CDR3 protein: CASRYQGPSYEQYF

V gene: TRBV5-1
J gene: TRBJ2-5
CDR3 protein: CASKKVGGETQYF

V gene: TRBV9
J gene: TRBJ1-1
CDR3 protein: CASSVAGQGNTEAFF

V gene: TRBV4-1
J gene: TRBJ1-5
CDR3 protein: CASSQSPQQANQPQHF

V gene: TRBV5-5
J gene: TRBJ1-2
CDR3 protein: CASSLGSRQELYGYTF

V gene: TRBV7-9
J gene: TRBJ1-4
CDR3 protein: CASSLSGEKLFF

V gene: TRBV4-1
J gene: TRBJ1-5
CDR3 protein: CASSQDRGPPSNQPQHF

V gene: TRBV28
J gene: TRBJ2-7
CDR3 protein: CASSPGASYEQYF

V gene: TRBV7-6
J gene: TRBJ2-7
CDR3 protein: CASSKAAESTEQYF

V gene: TRBV15
J gene: TRBJ2-3
CDR3 protein: CATSRTGAVTDTQYF

V gene: TRBV5-4
J gene: TRBJ1-1
CDR3 protein: CASSLDIGTSEAFF

V gene: TRBV5-1
J gene: TRBJ1-5
CDR3 protein: CASSPSGLSNQPQHF

V gene: TRBV6-6
J gene: TRBJ1-5
CDR3 protein: CASSDRGQPQHF